The clone carrying this TCR beta chain was detected ten times or more. This sample was taken from a study of T-cell reconstitution after alpha-beta-depleted transplantation in children. Preparing the TCRbeta library involved the use of unique molecular identifiers. TCRdb independently ran MiXCR on the PCR reads; one entry per CDR3 protein. This repertoire shows 190,000 or so distinct CDR3 sequences, over 5.5% found once; its top ten account for 3%. Trimming cost V 6 bases and J 2 bases, with 10 bases left between them. The CDR3 has 13 amino acids. CDR1 MNHEY and CDR2 SMNVEV come from the germline V gene (reference sequence).

Sequences were derived from PBMCs from the stem cell graft donor, sampled from the stem cell graft. The TCR sequence derives from a human donor who donated a stem cell graft to a child with Wiskott-Aldrich syndrome. This chain uses TRBV27 with TRBJ1-1, with a tentative D call TRBD1 (5 bases). The CDR3 DNA reads TGTGCCAGCAGGGGGGGGTTAAACACTGAAGCTTTCTTT. Amino acids: CASRGGLNTEAFF.